This section outlines one T cell receptor (beta chain) sequence together with its context. It has no known antigen specificity. Base qualities are not at hand, and no much larger clone is one base apart. This sample stems from a study of T cell repertoires in cytomegalovirus infection (dated 2019 in TCRdb). Regarding the study in general: Alongside well-studied HLA-B-restricted epitopes, the peptide stimulations were aimed at recently identified HLA-C-restricted CMV epitopes, whose presentation resists viral immunomodulation. The HLA type of each donor mattered for the analysis, because public TCR beta signatures pointed to carriage of CMV infection along with the matching HLA type.

Points the paper makes about the study in general: In both this cohort and an independent roughly 330-donor cohort, the cumulative frequency of public TCR beta family members distinguished carriers of CMV infection plus the relevant HLA type. The ex vivo response was dominated by HLA-C-restricted CMV-specific TCR beta clonotypes, and the single most frequent clonotype in two of eight donors was supplied by these HLA-C-restricted clonotypes.

Reading the label with the study, this specimen's treatment or condition is: in vitro stimulation with specific CMV peptide epitopes to enrich CMV-specific T cells. V was cut back by 2 bases and J by 1 base, leaving a gap of 17 bases between them. Taken from the germline V gene, the CDR1 and CDR2 loops are MNHNS and SASEGT. The CDR3 sequence holds 17 residues, the cysteine and phenylalanine included. The retained sequence is limited to the CDR3, 51 bases, with the frame set at the first base. Reads for this sample came from an Illumina HiSeq 1500. TCRdb reran the public reads through fastp at Q25 and MiXCR, keeping productive beta chains. Each CDR3 protein appears once, grouped with its most common genes and DNA. The sample profile shows about 920,000 distinct CDR3 sequences; approximately 31% of them were found once. The ten largest clones represent over 13% of the sample.

This sample comprised cultured CD8+ T cells from PBMCs, obtained from culture after CMV antigen stimulation. The clonotype was recovered from a human donor in good health (CMV status not recorded). Some clones in this sample may be carry-over from other donors' samples. This sequence uses TRBV6-1 and TRBJ2-5; the D gene is perhaps TRBD2, on 5 matching bases. The CDR3 region reads CASSELLRGLLQETQYF. Read as DNA, the sequence is TGTGCCAGCAGTGAACTCCTCCGCGGGCTTCTCCAAGAGACCCAGTACTTC.